These 14 T cell receptor beta chains were sequenced from one sample in a study of pediatric ulcerative colitis. TCRdb keeps only in-frame clones here, not all; method: immunoSEQ multiplex PCR. The sample has roughly 9,900 clones, roughly four fifths seen once; the top ten hold 3% to 5%. One to two pinch biopsies were taken from the rectum during colonoscopy. The specimen was gut tissue. The receptors come from a girl between 5 and 17 years old who was a control in a study of pediatric ulcerative colitis.

This chain links TRBV2 with TRBJ1-4; no reliable D call. This CDR3 comprises 12 residues. V was trimmed by 3 bases and J by 11 bases, leaving 10 bases between them. Germline assignment: CDR1 SNHLY and CDR2 FYNNEI. This CDR3 reads CASSEFVGKLFF. CDR3 coding DNA: TGTGCCAGCAGTGAGTTCGTTGGGAAACTGTTTTTT.

The V call is TRBV14, the J call TRBJ2-2; D is unresolved. Trimming pared 6 bases from V and 7 bases from J, leaving 15 bases between. Germline loops: CDR1 SGHDN, CDR2 FVKESK. The CDR3 runs to 14 residues. The CDR3 DNA is TGTGCCAGCAGACTCGAACAGTCCCACGGGGAGCTGTTTTTT. It is translated as CASRLEQSHGELFF.

The CDR3 is CAISDGTGGYGANVLTF. CDR3 sequence (DNA): TGTGCCATCAGTGACGGGACAGGGGGATACGGGGCCAACGTCCTGACTTTC. The V gene is TRBV10-3, the J gene TRBJ2-6, with 11 bases fitting TRBD1. The V and J ends lost 3 bases and 4 bases, in that order; junction bases with no gene match: 5. Germline assignment: CDR1 ENHRY and CDR2 SYGVKD. The CDR3 is made up of 17 amino acids.

The rearrangement uses TRBV6-6 and TRBJ1-5; D ambiguous. The CDR3 has 13 amino acids. CDR1 and CDR2 from the germline V gene are MNHNY and SVGAGI (reference sequence). Trimming removed 6 bases at V and 3 bases at J, with 9 bases between. CDR3 coding DNA: TGTGCCAGCAGCCGTGGTCACAATCAGCCCCAGCATTTT. It specifies CASSRGHNQPQHF.

This sequence joins TRBV7-9 and TRBJ1-1; TRBD1 might be the D (6 bases). Deletions cut 6 bases from V and 1 base from J, with 12 bases between. The CDR3 spans 14 residues. The germline V gene encodes CDR1 SEHNR and CDR2 FQNEAQ (reference sequence). The DNA for the CDR3 is TGTGCCAGCAGGGTGGGCAGGGGGAACACTGAAGCTTTCTTT. Translating it yields CASRVGRGNTEAFF.

This rearrangement joins TRBV7-2 to TRBJ2-3, with D uncertain. Germline-derived CDR1 and CDR2 are SGHTA and FQGNSA. The CDR3 runs 15 residues. The ends were cut back, 2 bases at V and 2 bases at J, with 11 bases in the middle. Written as DNA, the CDR3 is TGTGCCAGCAGCTTAAGAGAGGAGAACACAGATACGCAGTATTTT. It encodes CASSLREENTDTQYF.

This clone occurred once. This rearrangement joins TRBV5-1 to TRBJ2-7; 7 bases line up with TRBD1. The CDR3 loop spans 17 amino acids. The germline gives CDR1 SGHRS, CDR2 YFSETQ. The trim removed 2 bases at V and 2 bases at J, leaving 13 bases unmatched. The CDR3 nucleotides read TGCGCCAGCAGCTTCCCCCCTGGGACAGACAGAACCTACGAGCAGTACTTC. This translates into CASSFPPGTDRTYEQYF.

The CDR3 here is CASSPIRDPRKFF. The CDR3 DNA follows: TGTGCCAGCTCACCAATCCGGGACCCTAGAAAGTTCTTC. The V gene is TRBV18, the J gene TRBJ2-1, with D possibly being TRBD1 or TRBD2 (5 bases each). This CDR3 contains 13 residues. Trimming pared 2 bases from V and 14 bases from J, leaving 16 bases between. Germline V gene lookup returns CDR1 KGHSH and CDR2 LQKENI.

This clone occurred once. The CDR3 nucleotides read TGTGCCAGCAGCCGTGACAGAAATACAAACACTGAAGCTTTCTTT. Its translation is CASSRDRNTNTEAFF. The chain is built from TRBV7-2 and TRBJ1-1; a possible D gene is TRBD1 (5 bases). The CDR3 covers 15 residues. Trimming pared 5 bases from V and 2 bases from J, leaving 15 bases between. Germline CDR1 and CDR2: SGHTA and FQGNSA. Filled out from reference TRBV7-2 and TRBJ1-1, the complete variable domain reads GAGVSQSPSNKVTEKGKDVELRCDPISGHTALYWYRQSLGQGLEFLIYFQGNSAPDKSGLPSDRFSAERTGGSVSTLTIQRTQQEDSAVYLCASSRDRNTNTEAFFGQGTRLTVV.

The chain is built from TRBV7-8 and TRBJ1-1, with 10 bases aligning to TRBD1. Looked up from germline, CDR1 is SGHVS and CDR2 is FQNEAQ. This CDR3 has 14 amino acids. J gave up 7 bases and V 2 bases, and 4 bases lay outside the gene matches. The CDR3 nucleotides read TGTGCCAGCAGCTTATTCGGACAGGGGGTTGAAGCTTTCTTT. It yields the protein CASSLFGQGVEAFF.

The chain uses TRBV16 and TRBJ1-2; 7 bases align to TRBD1. Trimming took 4 bases from V and 4 from J; bases not matched to a gene: 12. CDR1 and CDR2 from the germline V gene are KGHSY and FQNENV. The CDR3 covers 16 residues. The CDR3 DNA is TGTGCCAGCAGCCCCAGGGGGGGGGCGCAAACCTATGGCTACACCTTC. It is translated as CASSPRGGAQTYGYTF. Combining the CDR3 with reference TRBV16 and TRBJ1-2 gives the whole variable domain GEEVAQTPKHLVRGEGQKAKLYCAPIKGHSYVFWYQQVLKNEFKFLISFQNENVFDETGMPKERFSAKCLPNSPCSLEIQATKLEDSAVYFCASSPRGGAQTYGYTFGSGTRLTVV.

The V call is TRBV30, the J call TRBJ2-3; no reliable D call. Germline-derived CDR1 and CDR2 are GTSNPN and SVGIG (reference sequence). This CDR3 has 15 amino acids. Trimming took 5 bases from V and 0 from J, leaving 15 bases between them. The CDR3: CAWSLLASSTDTQYF. The CDR3 coding sequence is TGTGCCTGGTCCCTCTTAGCCTCTAGCACAGATACGCAGTATTTT.

The gene calls are TRBV6-4 and TRBJ1-4; 7 bases align to TRBD1. The CDR3 is 18 residues long. Germline CDR1 is MRHNA and CDR2 is SNTAGT. Losses at the gene ends were 6 bases for V and 1 base for J; bases not matched to a gene: 14. DNA for the CDR3: TGTGCCAGCAGGGGAGTCAAGGGGGCCAGTCGAACTAATGAAAAACTGTTTTTT. Translation gives CASRGVKGASRTNEKLFF.

This clone has just one count. This chain joins TRBV5-8 and TRBJ1-2; D is possibly TRBD1 (6 bases). The CDR3 extends over 14 amino acids. The V gene's germline CDR1 is SGHTS and CDR2 YDEGEE. Trimming removed 0 bases at V and 8 bases at J, with 14 bases between. The CDR3 DNA is TGTGCCAGCAGCTTGGGGGACATTCCTTGGGGCTACACCTTC. It specifies CASSLGDIPWGYTF.